This entry concerns a single T cell receptor beta chain. These data come from a study of cytomegalovirus exposure and HLA in healthy donors. The overall study: From some 190 million T cells, an earlier analysis saw some 120 million unique TCR beta sequences.

Trimming at V came to 4 bases and at J to 4 bases, leaving 7 bases not matched to a gene. The CDR3 runs 15 residues. Germline CDR1 MNHNS, CDR2 SASEGT. 13 Jbeta primers and 60 Vbeta primers were used for the PCR. Sequencing was performed with immunoSEQ multiplex PCR; in TCRdb, only in-frame clones are kept and a portion is missing. This sample has 100,000 or so clones; around 80% occur once, and the top ten carry around 5.1%. Specimen: PBMCs. The TCR originated in a male donor in good health and CMV-seronegative. The chain couples TRBV6-1 to TRBJ1-2; TRBD1 matches 9 bases. CDR3 sequence reads: CASSARTGEGYGYTF. In nucleotides, the CDR3 is TGTGCCAGCAGTGCTAGGACAGGGGAGGGCTATGGCTACACCTTC.